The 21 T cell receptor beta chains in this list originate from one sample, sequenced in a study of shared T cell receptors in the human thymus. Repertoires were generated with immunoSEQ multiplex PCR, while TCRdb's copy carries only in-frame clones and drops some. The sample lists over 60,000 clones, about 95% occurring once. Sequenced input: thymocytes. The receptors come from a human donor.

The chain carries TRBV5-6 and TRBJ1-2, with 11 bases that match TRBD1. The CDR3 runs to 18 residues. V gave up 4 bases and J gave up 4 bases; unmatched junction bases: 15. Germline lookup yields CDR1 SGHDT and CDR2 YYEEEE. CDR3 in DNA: TGTGCCAGCAGCCGAAATTTACTACCGGGACAGGGGGTCTATGGCTACACCTTC. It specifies CASSRNLLPGQGVYGYTF.

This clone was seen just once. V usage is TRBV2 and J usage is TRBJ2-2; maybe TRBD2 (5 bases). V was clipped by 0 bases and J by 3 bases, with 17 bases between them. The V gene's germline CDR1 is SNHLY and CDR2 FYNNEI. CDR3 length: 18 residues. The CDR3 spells CASSEALGDQEDTGELFF. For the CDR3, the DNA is TGTGCCAGCAGTGAAGCGCTGGGAGATCAAGAAGACACCGGGGAGCTGTTTTTT.

The CDR3 nucleotides read TGTGCCACCAGCAGAGATCAGGAAGGACGGCAGGACCAAGATACGCAGTATTTT. Translation gives CATSRDQEGRQDQDTQYF. V usage is TRBV15 and J usage is TRBJ2-3; D gene uncertain. Trimming took 0 bases from V and 5 from J, leaving 21 bases between them. The CDR3 is made up of 18 amino acids. CDR1 LNHNV and CDR2 YYDKDF come from the germline V gene (reference sequence).

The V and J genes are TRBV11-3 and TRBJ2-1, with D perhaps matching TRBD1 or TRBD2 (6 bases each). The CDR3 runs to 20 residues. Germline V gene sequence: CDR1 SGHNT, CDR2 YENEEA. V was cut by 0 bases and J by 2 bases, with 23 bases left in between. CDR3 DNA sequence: TGTGCCAGCAGCTTAGATGGGTGGAGGGGGGTCTCCTATACCTACAATGAGCAGTTCTTC. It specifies CASSLDGWRGVSYTYNEQFF.

In nucleotides, the CDR3 is TGTGCCAGCAGTGAATCGCCCGGGTTAAGGCCGCGCAATCAGCCCCAGCATTTT. As protein: CASSESPGLRPRNQPQHF. The genes are TRBV6-1 and TRBJ1-5; D is undetermined. Germline V CDR1 and CDR2: MNHNS, SASEGT. This CDR3 has 18 amino acids. Trimming cost V 2 bases and J 2 bases, with 19 bases left between them.

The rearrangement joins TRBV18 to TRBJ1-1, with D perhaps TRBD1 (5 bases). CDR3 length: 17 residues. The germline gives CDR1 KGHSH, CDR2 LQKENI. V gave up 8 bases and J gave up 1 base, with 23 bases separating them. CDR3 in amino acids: CASAKPQGVIRNTEAFF. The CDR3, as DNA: TGTGCCAGCGCAAAACCCCAGGGTGTGATCCGGAACACTGAAGCTTTCTTT.

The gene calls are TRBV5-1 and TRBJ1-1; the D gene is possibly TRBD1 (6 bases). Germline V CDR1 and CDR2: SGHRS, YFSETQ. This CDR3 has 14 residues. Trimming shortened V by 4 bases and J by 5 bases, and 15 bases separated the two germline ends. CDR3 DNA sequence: TGCGCCAGCAGCCACATCGCAGGGGAGACTGAAGCTTTCTTT. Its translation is CASSHIAGETEAFF.

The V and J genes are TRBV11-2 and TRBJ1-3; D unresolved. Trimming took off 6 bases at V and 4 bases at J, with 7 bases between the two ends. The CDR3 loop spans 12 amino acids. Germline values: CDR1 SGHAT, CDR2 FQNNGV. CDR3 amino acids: CASSTIGNTIYF. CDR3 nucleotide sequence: TGTGCCAGCAGTACAATCGGAAACACCATATATTTT.

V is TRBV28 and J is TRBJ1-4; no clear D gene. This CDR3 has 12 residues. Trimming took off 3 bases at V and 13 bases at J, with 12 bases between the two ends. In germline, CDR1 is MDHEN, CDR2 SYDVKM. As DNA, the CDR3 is TGTGCCAGCAGTTTGAGAGGCGGAGCACTGTTTTTT. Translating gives CASSLRGGALFF. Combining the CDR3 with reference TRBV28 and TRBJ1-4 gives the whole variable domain DVKVTQSSRYLVKRTGEKVFLECVQDMDHENMFWYRQDPGLGLRLIYFSYDVKMKEKGDIPEGYSVSREKKERFSLILESASTNQTSMYLCASSLRGGALFFGSGTQLSVL.

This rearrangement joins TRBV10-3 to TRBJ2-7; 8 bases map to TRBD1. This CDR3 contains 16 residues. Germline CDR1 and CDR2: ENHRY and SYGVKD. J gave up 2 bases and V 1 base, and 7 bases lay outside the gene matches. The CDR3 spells CAISELEQGVPYEQYF. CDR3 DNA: TGTGCCATCAGTGAGTTGGAACAGGGGGTACCCTACGAGCAGTACTTC.

CDR3 sequence: CASSQAPPDTRPNTGELFF. CDR3 sequence (DNA): TGCGCCAGCAGCCAAGCCCCTCCAGACACTCGTCCGAACACCGGGGAGCTGTTTTTT. The chain has TRBV4-3 and TRBJ2-2; D unclear. This CDR3 is 19 amino acids long. The V gene's germline CDR1 is LGHNA and CDR2 YSLEER. Trimming cost V 1 base and J 0 bases, with 18 bases left between them.

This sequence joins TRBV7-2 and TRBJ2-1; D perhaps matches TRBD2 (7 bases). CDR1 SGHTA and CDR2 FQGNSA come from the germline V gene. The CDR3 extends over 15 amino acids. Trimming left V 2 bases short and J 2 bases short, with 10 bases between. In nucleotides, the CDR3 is TGTGCCAGCAGCTTAAGGGGGGGAACCTACAATGAGCAGTTCTTC. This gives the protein CASSLRGGTYNEQFF.

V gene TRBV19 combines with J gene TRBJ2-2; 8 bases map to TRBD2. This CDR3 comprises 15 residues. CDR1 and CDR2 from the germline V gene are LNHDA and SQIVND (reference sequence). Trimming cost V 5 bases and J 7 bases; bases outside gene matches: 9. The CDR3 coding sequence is TGTGCCAGTAGTCATAAGCGGGGGCTGGGCGGGGAGCTGTTTTTT. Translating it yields CASSHKRGLGGELFF.

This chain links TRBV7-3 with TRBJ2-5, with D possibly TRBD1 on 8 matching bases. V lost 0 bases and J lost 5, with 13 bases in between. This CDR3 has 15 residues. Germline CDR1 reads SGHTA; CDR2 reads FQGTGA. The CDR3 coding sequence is TGTGCCAGCAGCTTAACGACAGGGGAGGGGGAGACCCAGTACTTC. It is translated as CASSLTTGEGETQYF.

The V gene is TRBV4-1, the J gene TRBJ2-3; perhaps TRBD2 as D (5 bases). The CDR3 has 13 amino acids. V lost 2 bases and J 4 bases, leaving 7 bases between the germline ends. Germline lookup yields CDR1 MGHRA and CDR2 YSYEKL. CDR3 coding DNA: TGCGCCAGCAGCCAACTCGGGGCAGATACGCAGTATTTT. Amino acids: CASSQLGADTQYF.

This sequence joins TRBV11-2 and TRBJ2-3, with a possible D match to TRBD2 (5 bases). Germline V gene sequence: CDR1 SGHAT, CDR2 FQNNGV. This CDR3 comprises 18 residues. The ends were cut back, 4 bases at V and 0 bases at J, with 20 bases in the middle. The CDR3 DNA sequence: TGTGCCAGCAGCTATTCTCATGGAGGTCCTAAGAGCACAGATACGCAGTATTTT. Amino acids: CASSYSHGGPKSTDTQYF.

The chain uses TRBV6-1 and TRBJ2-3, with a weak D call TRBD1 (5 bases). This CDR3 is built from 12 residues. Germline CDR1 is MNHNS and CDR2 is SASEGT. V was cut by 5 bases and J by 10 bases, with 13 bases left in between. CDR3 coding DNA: TGTGCCAGCAGTCATAGGGGTGAGGCGCAGTATTTT. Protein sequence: CASSHRGEAQYF.

CDR3 coding DNA: TGTGCCAGTAGTATACCGGGCCCCCGTTACACAGATACGCAGTATTTT. Translated, it gives CASSIPGPRYTDTQYF. The chain combines TRBV19 with TRBJ2-3, with D unclear. The CDR3 length is 16 residues. CDR1 is LNHDA, CDR2 SQIVND, per germline (reference sequence). V lost 2 bases, J lost 2 bases, and 14 bases lay in between.

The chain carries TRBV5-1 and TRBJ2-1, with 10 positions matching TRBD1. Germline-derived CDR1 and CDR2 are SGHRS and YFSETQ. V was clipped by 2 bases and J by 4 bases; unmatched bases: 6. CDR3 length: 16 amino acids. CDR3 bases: TGCGCCAGCAGCTTCTCCGGACAGGGGGTTTACAATGAGCAGTTCTTC. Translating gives CASSFSGQGVYNEQFF.

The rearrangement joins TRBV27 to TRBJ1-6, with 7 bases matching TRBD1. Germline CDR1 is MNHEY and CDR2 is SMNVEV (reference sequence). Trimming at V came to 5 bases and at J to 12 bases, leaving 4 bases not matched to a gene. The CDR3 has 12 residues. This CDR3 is CASSRQGLPLHF. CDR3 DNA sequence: TGTGCCAGCAGTCGACAGGGTTTACCCCTCCACTTT.

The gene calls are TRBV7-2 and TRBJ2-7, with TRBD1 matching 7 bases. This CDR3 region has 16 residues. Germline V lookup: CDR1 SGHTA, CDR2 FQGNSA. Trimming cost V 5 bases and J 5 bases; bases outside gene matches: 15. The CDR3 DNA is TGTGCCAGCAGCCTTAGAAACAGGGGTTTTATTCACGAGCAGTACTTC. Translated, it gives CASSLRNRGFIHEQYF.